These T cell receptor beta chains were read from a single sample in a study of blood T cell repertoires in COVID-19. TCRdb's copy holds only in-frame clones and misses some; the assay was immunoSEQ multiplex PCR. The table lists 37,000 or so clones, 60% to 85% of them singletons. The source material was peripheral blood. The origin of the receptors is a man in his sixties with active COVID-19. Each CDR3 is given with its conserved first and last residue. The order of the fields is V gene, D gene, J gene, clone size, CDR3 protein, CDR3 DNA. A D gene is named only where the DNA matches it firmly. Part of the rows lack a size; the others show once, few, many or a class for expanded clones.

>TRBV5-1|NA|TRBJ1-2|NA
CASSQDRYGYTF
TGCGCCAGCAGCCAGGACAGATATGGCTACACCTTC
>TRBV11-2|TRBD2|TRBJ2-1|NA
CASSARLAGIYNEQFF
TGTGCCAGCAGCGCTAGACTAGCGGGAATTTACAATGAGCAGTTCTTC
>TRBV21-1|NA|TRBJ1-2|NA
CASSKEWAGDNYGYTF
TGTGCCAGCAGCAAAGAGTGGGCAGGGGACAACTATGGCTACACCTTC
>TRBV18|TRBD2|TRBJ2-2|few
CASSPRAGADTGELFF
TGTGCCAGCTCACCGAGAGCGGGAGCAGACACCGGGGAGCTGTTTTTT
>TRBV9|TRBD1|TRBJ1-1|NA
CASRGGTGGTEAFF
TGTGCCAGCAGAGGGGGGACAGGGGGCACTGAAGCTTTCTTT
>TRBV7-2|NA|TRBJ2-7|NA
CASSLMGSKYF
TGTGCCAGCAGCTTAATGGGCTCCAAGTACTTC
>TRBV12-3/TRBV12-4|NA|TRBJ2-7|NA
CASSFTGLEQYF
TGTGCCAGCAGTTTCACAGGGTTAGAGCAGTACTTC
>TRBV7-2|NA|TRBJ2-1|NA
CASSHKSGAVNEQFF
TGTGCCAGCAGCCATAAGTCGGGTGCGGTCAATGAGCAGTTCTTC
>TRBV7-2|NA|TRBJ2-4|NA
CASSSGMAAKNIQYF
TGTGCCAGCAGCTCCGGGATGGCAGCCAAAAACATTCAGTACTTC
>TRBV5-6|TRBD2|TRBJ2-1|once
CASSPTGLAGGSSYNEQFF
TGTGCCAGCAGTCCTACGGGACTAGCGGGAGGGAGCTCCTACAATGAGCAGTTCTTC
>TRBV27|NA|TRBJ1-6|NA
CASSPGVYSPLHF
TGTGCCAGCAGTCCGGGGGTGTATTCACCCCTCCACTTT
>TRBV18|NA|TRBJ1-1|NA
CASSPNSGLLRTEAFF
TGTGCCAGCTCACCAAATAGTGGACTGCTCAGAACTGAAGCTTTCTTT
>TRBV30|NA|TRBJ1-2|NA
CAWSALFGERDYGYTF
TGTGCCTGGAGTGCACTATTTGGGGAGAGGGACTATGGCTACACCTTC
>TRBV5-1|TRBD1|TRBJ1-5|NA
CASSWTGGMEPQHF
TGCGCCAGCAGCTGGACAGGTGGGATGGAGCCCCAGCATTTT
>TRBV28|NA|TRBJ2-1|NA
CASSLSVLVSSYNEQFF
TGTGCCAGCAGTTTATCGGTTCTAGTAAGCTCCTACAATGAGCAGTTCTTC
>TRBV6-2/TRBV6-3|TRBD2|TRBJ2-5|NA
CASSPQRGQETQYF
TGTGCCAGCAGCCCCCAGCGGGGGCAAGAGACCCAGTACTTC
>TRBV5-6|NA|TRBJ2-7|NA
CASSLDRYYEQYF
TGTGCCAGCAGCTTGGACAGATACTACGAGCAGTACTTC
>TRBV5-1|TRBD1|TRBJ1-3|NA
CASSFGDRDGNTIYF
TGCGCCAGCAGCTTCGGGGACAGGGACGGAAACACCATATATTTT
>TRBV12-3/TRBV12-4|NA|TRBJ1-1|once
CASSLSGAGEAFF
TGTGCCAGCAGTTTAAGTGGGGCTGGTGAAGCTTTCTTT
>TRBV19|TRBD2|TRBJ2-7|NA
CASSLSSGGYEQYF
TGTGCCAGTAGTCTATCTAGCGGAGGCTACGAGCAGTACTTC
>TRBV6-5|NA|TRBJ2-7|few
CASSYSNGGEQYF
TGTGCCAGCAGTTACTCGAACGGTGGCGAGCAGTACTTC
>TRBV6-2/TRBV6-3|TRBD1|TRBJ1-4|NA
CASSRDRVTNEKLFF
TGTGCCAGCAGCCGCGACAGGGTAACTAATGAAAAACTGTTTTTT
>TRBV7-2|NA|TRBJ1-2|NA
CASSLGENGGGWYGYTF
TGTGCCAGCAGCTTAGGGGAGAACGGCGGGGGATGGTATGGCTACACCTTC
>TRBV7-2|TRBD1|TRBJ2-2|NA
CASSPPTGAITGELFF
TGTGCCAGCAGTCCGCCTACAGGGGCTATCACCGGGGAGCTGTTTTTT
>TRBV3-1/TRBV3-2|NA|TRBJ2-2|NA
CASSQDIAGELFF
TGTGCCAGCAGCCAAGATATCGCCGGGGAGCTGTTTTTT
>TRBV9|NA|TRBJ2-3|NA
CASRPGGLSTDTQYF
TGTGCCAGCAGGCCAGGGGGGTTGAGCACAGATACGCAGTATTTT
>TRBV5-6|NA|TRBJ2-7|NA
CASSLETAYEQYF
TGTGCCAGCAGCTTGGAGACAGCCTACGAGCAGTACTTC
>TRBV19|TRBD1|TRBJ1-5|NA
CASSMGRGTGPQHF
TGTGCCAGTAGTATGGGCAGGGGGACGGGGCCCCAGCATTTT
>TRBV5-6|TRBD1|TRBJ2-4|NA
CASSETGFGKNIQYF
TGTGCCAGCAGCGAGACAGGGTTCGGCAAAAACATTCAGTACTTC
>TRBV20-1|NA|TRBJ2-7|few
CSASLRDYEQYF
TGCAGTGCTAGTCTCCGGGACTACGAGCAGTACTTC
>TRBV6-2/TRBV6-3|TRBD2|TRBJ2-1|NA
CASSSGLAANNEQFF
TGTGCCAGCAGTTCGGGACTAGCGGCGAACAATGAGCAGTTCTTC
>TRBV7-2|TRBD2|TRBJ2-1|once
CASSRKAGGPNEQFF
TGTGCCAGCAGCCGTAAAGCGGGGGGGCCGAATGAGCAGTTCTTC
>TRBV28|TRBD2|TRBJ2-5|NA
CASSLPPGGGWETQYF
TGTGCCAGCAGTCTACCTCCCGGGGGGGGATGGGAGACCCAGTACTTC
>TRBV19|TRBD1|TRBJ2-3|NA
CASSIEGQSLDTQYF
TGTGCCAGTAGTATAGAGGGACAGTCGTTAGATACGCAGTATTTT
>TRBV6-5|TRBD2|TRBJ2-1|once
CASSLASGSYNEQFF
TGTGCCAGCAGTTTAGCTAGCGGGAGTTACAATGAGCAGTTCTTC
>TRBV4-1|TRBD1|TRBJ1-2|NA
CASSQDGGQGGYGYTF
TGCGCCAGCAGCCAAGATGGGGGACAGGGAGGCTATGGCTACACCTTC
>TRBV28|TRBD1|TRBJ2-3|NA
CASRTPAGGEGTDTQYF
TGTGCCAGCAGAACACCTGCAGGGGGCGAGGGCACAGATACGCAGTATTTT